Each of the 10 T cell receptor beta chains below was sequenced from the same sample in a study of neurological immune-mediated disorders. TCRdb independently ran MiXCR on the 5' RACE reads; one entry per CDR3 protein. The data contain 50,000 or so distinct CDR3 sequences, roughly 26% of them seen just once; the ten biggest clones take up roughly 25%. Sequencing used PBMCs. These receptors all come from a woman in her 70s in good health.

The table lists this clonotype with a few counts. V is TRBV7-2 and J is TRBJ1-2, with TRBD1 matching over 8 bases. The CDR3 covers 13 residues. The junction had 5 bases not matched to a gene; V was cut back by 5 bases and J by 6 bases. Germline loops: CDR1 SGHTA, CDR2 FQGNSA. CDR3 in DNA: TGTGCCAGCAGCCCAGGGGGCGAAGATGGCTACACCTTC. It specifies CASSPGGEDGYTF.

This clonotype was detected ten times or more. The chain carries TRBV10-3 and TRBJ1-2; D perhaps matches TRBD1 (6 bases). Germline assignment: CDR1 ENHRY and CDR2 SYGVKD. The CDR3 consists of 13 residues. Trimming stripped 2 bases from V and 3 bases from J, with 7 bases between. The CDR3 region is CAISERTDYGYTF. The CDR3 nucleotides read TGTGCCATCAGTGAGCGGACAGACTATGGCTACACCTTC.

This sequence joins TRBV15 and TRBJ2-7; D is possibly TRBD1 (6 bases). In germline, CDR1 is LNHNV, CDR2 YYDKDF (reference sequence). The length of the CDR3 is 14 residues. V shed 0 bases and J shed 1 base, with 7 bases lying between them. CDR3 sequence: CATSRDRGSYEQYF. DNA of the CDR3: TGTGCCACCAGCAGAGATAGGGGGTCCTACGAGCAGTACTTC.

Ten or more counts support this clonotype. V gene TRBV7-2 combines with J gene TRBJ2-5, with 8 bases identical to TRBD1. CDR1 and CDR2 (germline): SGHTA, FQGNSA. CDR3 length equals 14 residues. Losses at the gene ends were 3 bases for V and 3 bases for J; bases not matched to a gene: 3. CDR3 coding DNA: TGTGCCAGCAGCTTTGGGGACAGGAAAGAGACCCAGTACTTC. This translates into CASSFGDRKETQYF. Looking up the rest from reference TRBV7-2 and TRBJ2-5 gives the full variable domain: GAGVSQSPSNKVTEKGKDVELRCDPISGHTALYWYRQSLGQGLEFLIYFQGNSAPDKSGLPSDRFSAERTGGSVSTLTIQRTQQEDSAVYLCASSFGDRKETQYFGPGTRLLVL.

This clonotype has at least ten counts. V and J are TRBV18 and TRBJ2-3, with D possibly being TRBD1 (6 bases). The CDR3 extends over 16 amino acids. Germline loops: CDR1 KGHSH, CDR2 LQKENI. The ends were cut back, 6 bases at V and 0 bases at J, with 16 bases in the middle. CDR3 nucleotide sequence: TGTGCCAGCTCCATAACCGGGACAACAAGCACAGATACGCAGTATTTT. It codes for CASSITGTTSTDTQYF.

Many counts were recorded for this clonotype. This sequence joins TRBV6-2 or TRBV6-3 and TRBJ1-5; D is uncertain. The CDR3 loop spans 17 amino acids. Per germline, CDR1 MNHEY and CDR2 SVGEGT. Trimming left V 5 bases short and J 0 bases short, with 17 bases between. The CDR3: CASSMHAGFTSNQPQHF. The CDR3 bases are TGTGCCAGCAGTATGCACGCAGGTTTTACTAGCAATCAGCCCCAGCATTTT.

This clonotype is medium-sized. This chain joins TRBV20-1 and TRBJ1-2, with D uncertain. CDR3 length: 11 amino acids. The germline gives CDR1 DFQATT, CDR2 SNEGSKA (reference sequence). Trimming cost V 6 bases and J 6 bases, with 11 bases left between them. CDR3 in DNA: TGCAGTGCCGCGAGACTGGATGGCTACACCTTC. As protein: CSAARLDGYTF.

This clonotype was seen repeatedly, ten times or more. The chain couples TRBV12-3 or TRBV12-4 to TRBJ1-1; TRBD1 matches 7 bases. Losses at the gene ends were 2 bases for V and 5 bases for J; bases not matched to a gene: 5. CDR3 size: 14 residues. Here the CDR3 reads CASSLNPGGTEAFF. CDR3 sequence (DNA): TGTGCCAGCAGTTTAAATCCAGGGGGGACTGAAGCTTTCTTT.

The chain combines TRBV30 with TRBJ1-2, with a weak D call TRBD1 (5 bases). The CDR3 is 12 amino acids. CDR1 is GTSNPN and CDR2 is SVGIG in the germline V gene (reference sequence). V dropped 8 bases and J dropped 4 bases, with 14 bases sitting between them. CDR3 sequence (DNA): TGTGCCCGGGATTGGAGGGGCTATGGCTACACCTTC. Its protein product is CARDWRGYGYTF. The variable domain in full, with the rest retrieved from reference TRBV30 and TRBJ1-2, is SQTIHQWPATLVQPVGSPLSLECTVEGTSNPNLYWYRQAAGRGLQLLFYSVGIGQISSEVPQNLSASRPQDRQFILSSKKLLLSDSGFYLCARDWRGYGYTFGSGTRLTVV.

The chain joins TRBV7-2 to TRBJ2-1; 7 nucleotides agree with TRBD2. The CDR3 is 15 amino acids. Germline CDR1 is SGHTA and CDR2 is FQGNSA. V gave up 10 bases and J gave up 0 bases; unmatched junction bases: 9. The CDR3 sequence is CANRPGLGSYNEQFF. DNA of the CDR3: TGTGCCAACAGACCCGGACTAGGCTCCTACAATGAGCAGTTCTTC.